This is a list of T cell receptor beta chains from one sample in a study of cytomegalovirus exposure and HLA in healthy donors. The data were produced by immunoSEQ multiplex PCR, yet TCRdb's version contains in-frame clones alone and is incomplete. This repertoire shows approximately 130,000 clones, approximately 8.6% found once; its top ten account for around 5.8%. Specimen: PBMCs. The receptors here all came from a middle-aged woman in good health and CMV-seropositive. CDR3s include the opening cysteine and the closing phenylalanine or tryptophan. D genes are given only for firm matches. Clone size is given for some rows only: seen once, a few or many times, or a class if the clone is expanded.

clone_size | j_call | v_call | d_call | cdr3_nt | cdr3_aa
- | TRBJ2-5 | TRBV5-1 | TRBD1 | TGCGCCAGCAGCTTCGGCCAGGGGGTCGAGACCCAGTACTTC | CASSFGQGVETQYF
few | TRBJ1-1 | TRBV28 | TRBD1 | TGTGCCAGCAGTTTAGGGGGACAGGGTCCTACGTACACTGAAGCTTTCTTT | CASSLGGQGPTYTEAFF
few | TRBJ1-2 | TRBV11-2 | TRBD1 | TGTGCCAGCAGCTCCCTTAGAGGGGGACAGGGGAGGTATGGCTACACCTTC | CASSSLRGGQGRYGYTF
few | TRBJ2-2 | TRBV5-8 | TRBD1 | TGTGCCAGCAGCGTAAACAGGGGGCGCGGATCGGGCACCGGGGAGCTGTTTTTT | CASSVNRGRGSGTGELFF
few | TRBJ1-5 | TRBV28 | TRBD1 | TGTGCCAGCAGACCGTCTTACAGGGGGGATTATCAGCCCCAGCATTTT | CASRPSYRGDYQPQHF
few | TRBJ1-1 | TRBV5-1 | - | TGCGCCAGCAGCTTGGGACAGAGAATGCAGGGAGCTTTCTTT | CASSLGQRMQGAFF
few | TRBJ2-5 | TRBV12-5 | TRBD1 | TGTGCTAGTGGTTGGGGGGGACAGGGGCAAGAGACCCAGTACTTC | CASGWGGQGQETQYF
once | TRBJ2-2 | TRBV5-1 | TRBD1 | TGCGCCAGCAGCTTGAAAGGTCTCCAGGGGGAAACGACCGGGGAGCTGTTTTTT | CASSLKGLQGETTGELFF
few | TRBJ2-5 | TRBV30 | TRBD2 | TGTGCCTGGAGTAGAGCTAGCGGGGGACAAGAGACCCAGTACTTC | CAWSRASGGQETQYF
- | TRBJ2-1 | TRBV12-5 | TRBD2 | TGTGCTAGTGGTTTCGGCGGGGGGTACAATGAGCAGTTCTTC | CASGFGGGYNEQFF
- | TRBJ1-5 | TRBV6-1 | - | TGTGCCAGCAGGAGGAAGGACAATCAGCCCCAGCATTTT | CASRRKDNQPQHF
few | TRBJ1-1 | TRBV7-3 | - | TGTGCCAGCAGCCCTCGGTTCGGGTCGATGACTGAAGCTTTCTTT | CASSPRFGSMTEAFF
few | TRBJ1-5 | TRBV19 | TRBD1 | TGTGCCAGTAGGGGACAGGGGTCCCAGCCCCAGCATTTT | CASRGQGSQPQHF
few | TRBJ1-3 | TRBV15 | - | TGTGCCACCAGCAGAGATCCGGGTGAGGCAAACACCATATATTTT | CATSRDPGEANTIYF
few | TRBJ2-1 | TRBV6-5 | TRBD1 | TGTGCCAGCAGTTACCGGAGGACAGGGAACAATGAGCAGTTCTTC | CASSYRRTGNNEQFF
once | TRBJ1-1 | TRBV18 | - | TGTGCCAGCTCAACCGACAGATCGAACACTGAAGCTTTCTTT | CASSTDRSNTEAFF
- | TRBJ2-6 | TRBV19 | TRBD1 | TGTGCCAGTATCCTCCGGGACAGGGGACTAGCTGGGGCCAACGTCCTGACTTTC | CASILRDRGLAGANVLTF
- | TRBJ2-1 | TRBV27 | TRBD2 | TGTGCCAGCAGTACGCGGGGGGGTGACTACAATGAGCAGTTCTTC | CASSTRGGDYNEQFF
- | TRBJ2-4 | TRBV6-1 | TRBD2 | TGTGCCAGTAGCGGGGGAAGAAACATTCAGTACTTC | CASSGGRNIQYF
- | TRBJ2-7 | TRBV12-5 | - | TGTGCTAGTGGTTTGGTACTAGGGAGAGTCGACGAGCAGTACTTC | CASGLVLGRVDEQYF
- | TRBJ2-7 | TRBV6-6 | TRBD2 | TGTGCCAGCAGTTACTCGTCCCGGGACTATCTCGGCGAGCAGTACTTC | CASSYSSRDYLGEQYF
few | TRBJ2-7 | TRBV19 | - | TGTGCCAGTAGTACCCTTCCGTCTAACGAGCAGTACTTC | CASSTLPSNEQYF
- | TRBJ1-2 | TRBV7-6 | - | TGTGCCAGCAGTCGGCTACAGGGTTATCATGGCTACACCTTC | CASSRLQGYHGYTF